This TCR beta chain stems from a study of OX40 agonist ivuxolimab in advanced cancers. V was cut by 3 bases and J by 0 bases, with 14 bases left in between. The V gene's germline CDR1 is MNHNS and CDR2 SASEGT. CDR3 size: 16 residues. Method: immunoSEQ multiplex PCR; TCRdb's copy keeps in-frame clones and lacks some. Of tens of thousands of clones in the sample, around 87% were seen once. The TCR was taken from an adult with an advanced solid tumor such as melanoma, head and neck, liver or kidney cancer. The chain uses TRBV6-1 and TRBJ1-1; D might be TRBD1 (5 bases). Sequences were derived from CD4+ or CD8+ T cells sorted from blood, sampled in a trial of the OX40 agonist ivuxolimab. The CDR3 region has the DNA TGTGCCAGCAGTGAGGGGGGAGGGAAAGTGAACACTGAAGCTTTCTTT. This gives the protein CASSEGGGKVNTEAFF.